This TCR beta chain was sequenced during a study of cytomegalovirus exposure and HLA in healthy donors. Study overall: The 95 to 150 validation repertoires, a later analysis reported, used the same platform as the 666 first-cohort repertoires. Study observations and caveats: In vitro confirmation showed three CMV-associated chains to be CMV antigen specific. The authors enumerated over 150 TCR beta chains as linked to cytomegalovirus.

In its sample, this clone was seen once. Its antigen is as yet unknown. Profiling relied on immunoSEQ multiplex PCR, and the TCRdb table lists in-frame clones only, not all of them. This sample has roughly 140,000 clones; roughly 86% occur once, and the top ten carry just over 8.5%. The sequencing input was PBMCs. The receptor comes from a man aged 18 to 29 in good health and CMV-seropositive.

DNA for the CDR3: TGTGCCAGCAGCTTGGCCGGGACTAGCGGGGTACACAATGAGCAGTTCTTC. This gives the protein CASSLAGTSGVHNEQFF. J is TRBJ2-1 and V is TRBV5-4, with TRBD2 matching 13 bases. CDR3 length: 17 residues. V dropped 0 bases and J dropped 5; count of bases not matched to a gene: 5. CDR1 is SGHNT and CDR2 is YYREEE in the germline V gene (reference sequence).